The present T cell receptor (beta chain) was sequenced within a study of post-analysis software for immune sequencing data. In regard to this clonotype: The antigen is not known.

The library was made from cDNA and included unique molecular identifiers. The yield from around 1 to 10 million T cells was approximately 500,000 cDNA molecules in total. From the PCR reads, TCRdb called clonotypes with MiXCR, one entry per CDR3 protein. The table shows about 540,000 distinct CDR3 sequences, with around 31% occurring only once. Study-wide findings and caveats: Comparison of patients with controls showed five TRBV segments more frequent in patients, TRBV5-6, TRBV5-1 and TRBV20-1 among them. Same-batch samples co-clustered strongly by F measure.

Trimming left V 3 bases short and J 1 base short, with 11 bases between. This CDR3 spans 15 amino acids. CDR1 MNHEY and CDR2 SMNVEV come from the germline V gene (reference sequence). The chain combines TRBV27 with TRBJ2-3; D is uncertain. Sequenced: blood. The TCR sequence derives from a girl under 18 with multiple sclerosis. This chain's CDR3 is CASSFDVQGTDTQYF. For the CDR3, the DNA is TGTGCCAGCAGTTTCGATGTCCAAGGCACAGATACGCAGTATTTT.